The clone carrying this TCR beta chain turned up a few times. What it binds is not known. This sample was taken from a study of OX40 agonist ivuxolimab in advanced cancers. Turning to the study itself: Intravenous ivuxolimab at 0.01 to 10 mg/kg was given to patients every 2 weeks. Study-wide results and limits: More expanded clones were found, on average, in CD8+ than in CD4+ T cells.

Germline CDR1 and CDR2: MNHEY and SVGAGI. The CDR3 totals 12 residues. Trimming cost V 10 bases and J 5 bases, with 14 bases left between them. Data came from immunoSEQ multiplex PCR; TCRdb stores just in-frame clones and leaves some out. The repertoire holds roughly 79,000 clones, around 92% seen once, with 0.45% to 0.65% in the top ten. The sequence was obtained from an adult with an advanced solid tumor such as melanoma, head and neck, liver or kidney cancer. The material sequenced was CD4+ or CD8+ T cells sorted from blood, taken in a trial of the OX40 agonist ivuxolimab. The chain recombines TRBV6-5 with TRBJ1-1, with a weak D call TRBD1 (6 bases). The CDR3 here is CATVRGATEAFF. The CDR3 DNA reads TGTGCCACCGTACGGGGGGCGACTGAAGCTTTCTTT.